Listed below are T cell receptor beta chains from one sample, sequenced in a study of blood T cell repertoires in COVID-19. TCRdb's table, derived via immunoSEQ multiplex PCR, lists solely in-frame clones and lacks some. The sample has fewer than 300,000 clones; nearly 85% are singletons. The sequencing input was peripheral blood. The receptors were gathered from a human donor in a cohort sampled during active COVID-19. Both conserved end residues are part of each CDR3. The order of the fields is CDR3 protein, CDR3 DNA, D gene, J gene, V gene, CDR3 length, clone size. The D gene is left open where the match is weak. Clone size is not always given. Where it is, it says once, few, many or a class for expanded clones.

cdr3_aa: CASSRGPRSGYTF
cdr3_nt: TGTGCCAGCAGCCGCGGCCCAAGGAGTGGCTACACCTTC
d_call: NA
j_call: TRBJ1-2
v_call: TRBV3-1/TRBV3-2
cdr3_length: 13
clone_size: once

cdr3_aa: CASSGRGLGNSPLHF
cdr3_nt: TGTGCCAGCAGTGGCAGGGGGCTCGGTAATTCACCCCTCCACTTT
d_call: TRBD1
j_call: TRBJ1-6
v_call: TRBV25-1
cdr3_length: 15
clone_size: NA

cdr3_aa: CASSAQGYTEAFF
cdr3_nt: TGTGCCAGCAGCGCCCAGGGGTACACTGAAGCTTTCTTT
d_call: NA
j_call: TRBJ1-1
v_call: TRBV9
cdr3_length: 13
clone_size: once

cdr3_aa: CASSRRDRGTSGANVLTF
cdr3_nt: TGTGCCAGCAGCCGTCGGGACAGGGGTACTTCTGGGGCCAACGTCCTGACTTTC
d_call: TRBD1
j_call: TRBJ2-6
v_call: TRBV2
cdr3_length: 18
clone_size: NA

cdr3_aa: CASSIAAGGLNTGELFF
cdr3_nt: TGTGCCAGTAGTATAGCAGCGGGAGGGCTGAACACCGGGGAGCTGTTTTTT
d_call: TRBD2
j_call: TRBJ2-2
v_call: TRBV19
cdr3_length: 17
clone_size: NA

cdr3_aa: CASSLSPGQRDEQYF
cdr3_nt: TGTGCCAGCAGTTTATCGCCGGGACAGAGGGACGAGCAGTACTTC
d_call: TRBD1
j_call: TRBJ2-7
v_call: TRBV27
cdr3_length: 15
clone_size: once

cdr3_aa: CASSLSFNEQFF
cdr3_nt: TGCGCCAGCAGCTTGTCCTTCAATGAGCAGTTCTTC
d_call: NA
j_call: TRBJ2-1
v_call: TRBV5-1
cdr3_length: 12
clone_size: NA

cdr3_aa: CASSPRVYTEAFF
cdr3_nt: TGTGCCAGCAGCCCCCGGGTGTACACTGAAGCTTTCTTT
d_call: NA
j_call: TRBJ1-1
v_call: TRBV7-2
cdr3_length: 13
clone_size: NA

cdr3_aa: CASSQGDWTGWFEQYF
cdr3_nt: TGTGCCAGCAGCCAAGGGGATTGGACAGGGTGGTTTGAGCAGTATTTT
d_call: TRBD1
j_call: TRBJ2-3
v_call: TRBV3-1/TRBV3-2
cdr3_length: 16
clone_size: NA

cdr3_aa: CASTRQGSNTEAFF
cdr3_nt: TGTGCCAGTACGAGACAGGGGTCGAACACTGAAGCTTTCTTT
d_call: TRBD1
j_call: TRBJ1-1
v_call: TRBV19
cdr3_length: 14
clone_size: few

cdr3_aa: CASRISATEAFF
cdr3_nt: TGTGCCAGCAGGATCAGCGCAACTGAAGCTTTCTTT
d_call: NA
j_call: TRBJ1-1
v_call: TRBV25-1
cdr3_length: 12
clone_size: once

cdr3_aa: CASSVSPWDIYSYTF
cdr3_nt: TGTGCCAGCAGCGTTTCACCGTGGGACATTTATAGCTACACCTTC
d_call: NA
j_call: TRBJ1-2
v_call: TRBV9
cdr3_length: 15
clone_size: NA

cdr3_aa: CASSWEFRTDTQYF
cdr3_nt: TGCGCCAGCAGCTGGGAGTTTAGGACAGATACGCAGTATTTT
d_call: NA
j_call: TRBJ2-3
v_call: TRBV5-1
cdr3_length: 14
clone_size: NA

cdr3_aa: CATRTSGGGLAKNIQYF
cdr3_nt: TGTGCCACCCGGACCTCGGGGGGCGGTCTAGCCAAAAACATTCAGTACTTC
d_call: NA
j_call: TRBJ2-4
v_call: TRBV15
cdr3_length: 17
clone_size: NA

cdr3_aa: CASSPRAGGPVDTQYF
cdr3_nt: TGCGCCAGCAGCCCCAGGGCGGGAGGGCCAGTAGATACGCAGTATTTT
d_call: TRBD2
j_call: TRBJ2-3
v_call: TRBV5-1
cdr3_length: 16
clone_size: NA

cdr3_aa: CSARSVIEQYF
cdr3_nt: TGCAGCGCCCGAAGCGTTATCGAGCAGTACTTC
d_call: NA
j_call: TRBJ2-7
v_call: TRBV29-1
cdr3_length: 11
clone_size: NA

cdr3_aa: CASSQGIATNEKLFF
cdr3_nt: TGTGCCAGCAGCCAAGGTATAGCAACTAATGAAAAACTGTTTTTT
d_call: NA
j_call: TRBJ1-4
v_call: TRBV3-1/TRBV3-2
cdr3_length: 15
clone_size: NA

cdr3_aa: CASSPCPVEATGNTIYF
cdr3_nt: TGTGCCAGCAGCCCATGCCCCGTGGAGGCTACTGGAAACACCATATATTTT
d_call: NA
j_call: TRBJ1-3
v_call: TRBV7-3
cdr3_length: 17
clone_size: NA

cdr3_aa: CASSLPQRRTEAFF
cdr3_nt: TGTGCCAGCAGCCTTCCGCAGCGCCGCACTGAAGCTTTCTTT
d_call: NA
j_call: TRBJ1-1
v_call: TRBV6-5
cdr3_length: 14
clone_size: NA

cdr3_aa: CASSSGHTNTEAFF
cdr3_nt: TGCGCCAGCAGCTCGGGACACACGAACACTGAAGCTTTCTTT
d_call: NA
j_call: TRBJ1-1
v_call: TRBV4-1
cdr3_length: 14
clone_size: NA

cdr3_aa: CASSLEPSLTDTQYF
cdr3_nt: TGTGCCAGCAGCTTGGAGCCAAGTCTAACAGATACGCAGTATTTT
d_call: NA
j_call: TRBJ2-3
v_call: TRBV5-4
cdr3_length: 15
clone_size: NA

cdr3_aa: CASSLAVGSGNSPLHF
cdr3_nt: TGCGCCAGCAGCTTGGCCGTTGGGTCGGGGAATTCACCCCTCCACTTT
d_call: NA
j_call: TRBJ1-6
v_call: TRBV5-1
cdr3_length: 16
clone_size: NA

cdr3_aa: CASSHLSGGTDTQYF
cdr3_nt: TGTGCCAGCAGCCACCTTAGCGGTGGCACAGATACGCAGTATTTT
d_call: NA
j_call: TRBJ2-3
v_call: TRBV6-5
cdr3_length: 15
clone_size: NA

cdr3_aa: CASSLAGGADTQYF
cdr3_nt: TGTGCCAGCAGCCTAGCGGGAGGGGCAGATACGCAGTATTTT
d_call: TRBD2
j_call: TRBJ2-3
v_call: TRBV7-3
cdr3_length: 14
clone_size: NA

cdr3_aa: CASSHPGGEDQPQHF
cdr3_nt: TGTGCCAGCAGTCATCCGGGGGGGGAAGATCAGCCCCAGCATTTT
d_call: NA
j_call: TRBJ1-5
v_call: TRBV6-2/TRBV6-3
cdr3_length: 15
clone_size: NA

cdr3_aa: CASSPPLPSGSWDEQFF
cdr3_nt: TGTGCCAGCAGCCCCCCTCTCCCAAGTGGGAGTTGGGATGAGCAGTTCTTC
d_call: NA
j_call: TRBJ2-1
v_call: TRBV11-2
cdr3_length: 17
clone_size: NA

cdr3_aa: CARRLWAPSNYGYTF
cdr3_nt: TGTGCCAGACGGTTATGGGCGCCTTCTAACTATGGCTACACCTTC
d_call: NA
j_call: TRBJ1-2
v_call: TRBV6-5
cdr3_length: 15
clone_size: once

cdr3_aa: CSVVGLAGVGSTDTQYF
cdr3_nt: TGCAGCGTTGTGGGACTAGCGGGAGTTGGAAGCACAGATACGCAGTATTTT
d_call: TRBD2
j_call: TRBJ2-3
v_call: TRBV29-1
cdr3_length: 17
clone_size: NA

cdr3_aa: CASSYSWGRVGEKLFF
cdr3_nt: TGTGCCAGCAGTTACTCTTGGGGGCGGGTTGGCGAAAAACTGTTTTTT
d_call: NA
j_call: TRBJ1-4
v_call: TRBV6-5
cdr3_length: 16
clone_size: NA

cdr3_aa: CASSKFPGRGPNQPQHF
cdr3_nt: TGTGCCAGCAGCAAGTTCCCTGGCAGGGGGCCAAATCAGCCCCAGCATTTT
d_call: NA
j_call: TRBJ1-5
v_call: TRBV21-1
cdr3_length: 17
clone_size: few

cdr3_aa: CASSLESNTEAFF
cdr3_nt: TGTGCCAGCAGCCTAGAATCGAACACTGAAGCTTTCTTT
d_call: NA
j_call: TRBJ1-1
v_call: TRBV5-6
cdr3_length: 13
clone_size: NA

cdr3_aa: CASSPWGTGRGETQYF
cdr3_nt: TGCGCCAGCAGCCCGTGGGGGACAGGGAGAGGGGAGACCCAGTACTTC
d_call: TRBD1
j_call: TRBJ2-5
v_call: TRBV5-1
cdr3_length: 16
clone_size: NA

cdr3_aa: CASSPGQGVFSYEQYF
cdr3_nt: TGCGCCAGCAGCCCTGGACAGGGGGTTTTCTCCTACGAGCAGTACTTC
d_call: TRBD1
j_call: TRBJ2-7
v_call: TRBV5-1
cdr3_length: 16
clone_size: NA

cdr3_aa: CAISDRADTQYF
cdr3_nt: TGTGCCATCAGTGACAGGGCAGATACGCAGTATTTT
d_call: NA
j_call: TRBJ2-3
v_call: TRBV10-3
cdr3_length: 12
clone_size: NA

cdr3_aa: CASSQTSGIDQPQHF
cdr3_nt: TGCGCCAGCAGCCAGACTTCCGGTATCGATCAGCCCCAGCATTTT
d_call: NA
j_call: TRBJ1-5
v_call: TRBV5-1
cdr3_length: 15
clone_size: few

cdr3_aa: CASSQTKRTGLNEKLFF
cdr3_nt: TGTGCCAGCAGCCAAACCAAAAGGACAGGGTTAAATGAAAAACTGTTTTTT
d_call: TRBD1
j_call: TRBJ1-4
v_call: TRBV4-2
cdr3_length: 17
clone_size: few

cdr3_aa: CASSLSAGSDTQYF
cdr3_nt: TGCGCCAGCAGCTTGTCTGCGGGGTCAGATACGCAGTATTTT
d_call: NA
j_call: TRBJ2-3
v_call: TRBV5-1
cdr3_length: 14
clone_size: NA

cdr3_aa: CASSFGTATSTDTQYF
cdr3_nt: TGTGCCAGCAGCTTCGGGACAGCCACTAGCACAGATACGCAGTATTTT
d_call: TRBD1
j_call: TRBJ2-3
v_call: TRBV5-6
cdr3_length: 16
clone_size: NA

cdr3_aa: CASSVVPRTGKNEQFF
cdr3_nt: TGTGCCAGCAGCGTAGTTCCAAGGACAGGCAAGAATGAGCAGTTCTTC
d_call: TRBD1
j_call: TRBJ2-1
v_call: TRBV9
cdr3_length: 16
clone_size: once

cdr3_aa: CASSQDRQWLDYGYTF
cdr3_nt: TGCGCCAGCAGCCAAGACCGACAGTGGTTAGACTATGGCTACACCTTC
d_call: NA
j_call: TRBJ1-2
v_call: TRBV4-1
cdr3_length: 16
clone_size: NA

cdr3_aa: CASSQGSASSYEQYF
cdr3_nt: TGTGCCAGCAGCCAAGGTTCCGCGAGCTCCTACGAGCAGTACTTC
d_call: NA
j_call: TRBJ2-7
v_call: TRBV3-1/TRBV3-2
cdr3_length: 15
clone_size: NA

cdr3_aa: CASSMTGQGVITGELFF
cdr3_nt: TGTGCCAGCAGCATGACGGGACAGGGTGTGATCACCGGGGAGCTGTTTTTT
d_call: TRBD1
j_call: TRBJ2-2
v_call: TRBV5-5
cdr3_length: 17
clone_size: NA

cdr3_aa: CASSPEKTVSSYNEQFF
cdr3_nt: TGTGCCAGCAGCCCGGAAAAGACAGTTAGCTCCTACAATGAGCAGTTCTTC
d_call: NA
j_call: TRBJ2-1
v_call: TRBV11-2
cdr3_length: 17
clone_size: NA

cdr3_aa: CASSLDLQRGPLQYF
cdr3_nt: TGTGCCAGCAGCTTAGATCTTCAGCGGGGGCCTCTTCAGTACTTC
d_call: TRBD2
j_call: TRBJ2-4
v_call: TRBV7-2
cdr3_length: 15
clone_size: NA

cdr3_aa: CASVKQGTEAFF
cdr3_nt: TGTGCCAGCGTTAAACAGGGGACTGAAGCTTTCTTT
d_call: TRBD1
j_call: TRBJ1-1
v_call: TRBV6-5
cdr3_length: 12
clone_size: NA

cdr3_aa: CASTRQGPRSGYTF
cdr3_nt: TGTGCCAGCACCCGACAGGGCCCCAGAAGTGGCTACACCTTC
d_call: TRBD1
j_call: TRBJ1-2
v_call: TRBV28
cdr3_length: 14
clone_size: once

cdr3_aa: CASSLGSPQDTEAFF
cdr3_nt: TGTGCCAGCAGCTTAGGCTCCCCTCAGGACACTGAAGCTTTCTTT
d_call: NA
j_call: TRBJ1-1
v_call: TRBV7-8
cdr3_length: 15
clone_size: NA

cdr3_aa: CASSLGLTATQTVNTEAFF
cdr3_nt: TGCGCCAGCAGCTTGGGGCTCACAGCTACGCAAACGGTGAACACTGAAGCTTTCTTT
d_call: NA
j_call: TRBJ1-1
v_call: TRBV5-1
cdr3_length: 19
clone_size: NA

cdr3_aa: CASSDQDRANEQYF
cdr3_nt: TGCGCCAGCAGTGATCAGGACAGGGCTAACGAGCAGTACTTC
d_call: TRBD1
j_call: TRBJ2-7
v_call: TRBV10-1
cdr3_length: 14
clone_size: NA

cdr3_aa: CASRSGQGATNEKLFF
cdr3_nt: TGTGCCAGCAGATCAGGACAGGGGGCAACTAATGAAAAACTGTTTTTT
d_call: TRBD1
j_call: TRBJ1-4
v_call: TRBV6-6
cdr3_length: 16
clone_size: once